This entry features one TCR beta chain sequence. Data came from immunoSEQ multiplex PCR; TCRdb stores just in-frame clones and leaves some out. This table holds 380,000 or so clones, 75% to 90% found once. V was shortened by 5 bases and J by 2 bases, with 13 bases between the two germline ends. CDR3 length equals 15 residues. Germline CDR1 LNHDA, CDR2 SQIVND (reference sequence). The treatment denotes: 15 to 20 received Ad26.COV2.S at low or high dose, single or two shots; about five received placebo; per-sample allocation not given. The investigators took samples on day 63 after the first vaccine or placebo injection. These data belong to a study of Ad26.COV2.S vaccination and SARS-CoV-2 variants.

The sequence derives from a person aged 18-65 years who received the Ad26.COV2.S COVID-19 vaccine or a placebo. The chain couples TRBV19 to TRBJ1-3; D not certain. Material: peripheral blood, obtained in a trial of Ad26.COV2.S vaccine versus placebo. CDR3 sequence reads: CASSLVSSAGNTIYF. The CDR3 region has the DNA TGTGCCAGTAGTCTTGTCTCCTCCGCTGGAAACACCATATATTTT.